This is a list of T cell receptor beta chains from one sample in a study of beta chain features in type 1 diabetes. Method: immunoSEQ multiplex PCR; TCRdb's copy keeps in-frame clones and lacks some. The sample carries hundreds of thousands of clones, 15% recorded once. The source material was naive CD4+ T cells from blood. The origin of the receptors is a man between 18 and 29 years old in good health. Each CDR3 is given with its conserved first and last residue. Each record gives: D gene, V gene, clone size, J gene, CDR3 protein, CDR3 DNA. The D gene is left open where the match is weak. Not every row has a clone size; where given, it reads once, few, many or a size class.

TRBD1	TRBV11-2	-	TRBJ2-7	CASSLKGTGGEQYF	TGTGCCAGCAGCTTAAAAGGGACAGGGGGCGAGCAGTACTTC
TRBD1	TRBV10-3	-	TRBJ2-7	CAIRTGEYNEQYF	TGTGCCATCAGGACAGGGGAGTACAACGAGCAGTACTTC
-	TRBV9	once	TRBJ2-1	CASSVTGKSYNEQFF	TGTGCCAGCAGCGTGACAGGTAAATCCTACAATGAGCAGTTCTTC
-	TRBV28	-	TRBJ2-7	CASGQGSYEQYF	TGTGCCAGCGGCCAGGGCTCCTACGAGCAGTACTTC
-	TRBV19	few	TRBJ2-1	CASSIDGMVAVEQFF	TGTGCCAGTAGTATTGATGGGATGGTAGCAGTTGAGCAGTTCTTC
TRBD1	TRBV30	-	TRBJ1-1	CAWSPDRDTEAFF	TGTGCCTGGAGTCCCGACAGGGATACTGAAGCTTTCTTT
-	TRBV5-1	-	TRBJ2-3	CASSLEGDFPDTQYF	TGCGCCAGCAGCTTGGAGGGGGACTTTCCAGATACGCAGTATTTT
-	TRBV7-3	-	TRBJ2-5	CASSLNFQETQYF	TGTGCCAGCAGCTTAAACTTCCAAGAGACCCAGTACTTC
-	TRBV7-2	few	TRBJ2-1	CASSFRAGSYNEQFF	TGTGCCAGCAGCTTTCGTGCAGGGTCCTACAATGAGCAGTTCTTC
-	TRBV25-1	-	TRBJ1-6	CASSAQGRADNSPLHF	TGTGCCAGCAGCGCACAGGGCAGGGCTGATAATTCACCCCTCCACTTT
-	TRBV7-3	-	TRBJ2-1	CASSLSSGSYNEQFF	TGTGCCAGCAGCTTAAGTAGCGGCTCCTACAATGAGCAGTTCTTC
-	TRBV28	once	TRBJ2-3	CASSPRVRLTDTQYF	TGTGCCAGCAGTCCCCGGGTCCGCCTCACAGATACGCAGTATTTT
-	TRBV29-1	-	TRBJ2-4	CSVKVTSNIQYF	TGCAGCGTCAAGGTAACATCGAACATTCAGTACTTC
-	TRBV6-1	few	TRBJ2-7	CASTRPGTDEQYF	TGTGCCAGCACCAGGCCAGGGACGGACGAGCAGTACTTC
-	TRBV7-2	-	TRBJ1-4	CASSLGGRKEKLFF	TGTGCCAGCAGCTTAGGGGGGAGAAAGGAAAAACTGTTTTTT
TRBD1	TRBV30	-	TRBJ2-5	CAWMGKGTATSWETQYF	TGTGCCTGGATGGGTAAGGGGACAGCGACGTCGTGGGAGACCCAGTACTTC
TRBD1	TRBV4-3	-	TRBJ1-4	CASTSQGTAEKLFF	TGCGCCAGCACCTCACAGGGGACTGCTGAAAAACTGTTTTTT
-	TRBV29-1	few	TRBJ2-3	CSVGGGGYSDTQYF	TGCAGCGTTGGGGGAGGGGGCTACTCAGATACGCAGTATTTT
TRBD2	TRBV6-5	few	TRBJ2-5	CASSNSGRARETQYF	TGTGCCAGCAGTAATAGCGGGAGGGCCCGGGAGACCCAGTACTTC
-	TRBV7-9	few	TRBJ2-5	CASSRPPGETQYF	TGTGCCAGCAGTCGCCCTCCCGGAGAGACCCAGTACTTC
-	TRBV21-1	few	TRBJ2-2	CASSRPLGLAGAGELFF	TGTGCCAGCAGCAGGCCCCTCGGACTAGCGGGTGCCGGGGAGCTGTTTTTT
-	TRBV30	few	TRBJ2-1	CAEQGGVNEQFF	TGTGCCGAACAAGGGGGAGTCAATGAGCAGTTCTTC
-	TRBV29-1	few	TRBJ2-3	CSVEGLPLQGIAASTDTQYF	TGCAGCGTTGAAGGGCTCCCTCTACAGGGAATAGCGGCCAGCACAGATACGCAGTATTTT
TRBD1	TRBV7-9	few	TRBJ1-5	CASSSQGAKQPQHF	TGTGCCAGCAGCTCCCAGGGGGCGAAGCAGCCCCAGCATTTT
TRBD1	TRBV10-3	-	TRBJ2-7	CASKQGLAKEQYF	TGTGCCAGCAAACAGGGGTTGGCTAAAGAGCAGTACTTC